The entry below gives a single TCR beta chain sequence along with its context. Its antigen is not known. Vbeta (60) and Jbeta (13) primers were used in the PCR. The repertoire was sequenced with immunoSEQ multiplex PCR; TCRdb's copy has only in-frame clones and lacks some. This sample has about 130,000 clones, with roughly 82% found just once. This sample stems from a study of cytomegalovirus exposure and HLA in healthy donors. This cohort consisted of healthy bone marrow donors. The study's findings and limits: Confirmation in vitro established that three CMV-associated chains were specific for CMV antigens. Fewer N-insertions (relative to the roughly 670-donor mean) were reportedly seen in an Asian-associated ancestry cluster in a later analysis.

The V end was cut by 2 bases, the J end by 0 bases, with 8 bases between. CDR3 size: 14 residues. CDR1 SGHVS and CDR2 FQNEAQ come from the germline V gene. The clonotype comes from a man aged 50 to 60 in good health and CMV-seronegative. The V and J genes are TRBV7-8 and TRBJ2-7, with no clear D. The specimen sequenced was PBMCs. CDR3 in amino acids: CASSLPLRSYEQYF. The DNA of the CDR3 is TGTGCCAGCAGCTTACCCCTCCGCTCCTACGAGCAGTACTTC.